These T cell receptor beta chains were read from a single sample in a study of T cells in Graves' hyperthyroidism and ophthalmopathy. TCRdb re-derived calls from the multiplex PCR reads in MiXCR, one entry per CDR3 protein. The data contain about 360,000 distinct CDR3 sequences, approximately 13% of them singletons. Sequenced sample: blood. The receptors originated from a young woman with Graves' hyperthyroidism. Both conserved end residues are part of each CDR3. D genes are given only for firm matches. Where a row states a size, it is once, few, many or the class of an expanded clone; other rows omit it.

j_call: TRBJ1-2
d_call: .
v_call: TRBV29-1
clone_size: many
cdr3_aa: CSVAPGQVNYGYTF
cdr3_nt: TGCAGCGTCGCCCCGGGACAAGTTAACTATGGCTACACCTTC

j_call: TRBJ2-1
d_call: TRBD2
v_call: TRBV7-9
clone_size: .
cdr3_aa: CASSLVYGGVSEQFF
cdr3_nt: TGTGCCAGCAGCTTAGTGTACGGGGGGGTTAGTGAGCAGTTCTTC

j_call: TRBJ2-3
d_call: .
v_call: TRBV19
clone_size: few
cdr3_aa: CASSMLSTDTQYF
cdr3_nt: TGTGCCAGTAGTATGTTAAGCACAGATACGCAGTATTTT

j_call: TRBJ1-2
d_call: .
v_call: TRBV6-2/TRBV6-3
clone_size: many
cdr3_aa: CASSQGLGYTF
cdr3_nt: TGTGCCAGCAGTCAGGGACTGGGCTACACCTTC

j_call: TRBJ2-5
d_call: .
v_call: TRBV2
clone_size: many
cdr3_aa: CASCTTQETQYF
cdr3_nt: TGTGCCAGTTGTACTACCCAAGAGACCCAGTACTTC

j_call: TRBJ2-1
d_call: .
v_call: TRBV9
clone_size: .
cdr3_aa: CASSGGGSRLGEQFF
cdr3_nt: TGTGCCAGCAGCGGGGGGGGCAGCAGGTTAGGTGAGCAGTTCTTC

j_call: TRBJ1-1
d_call: .
v_call: TRBV12-5
clone_size: many
cdr3_aa: CASGVGGRTEAFF
cdr3_nt: TGTGCTAGTGGCGTCGGTGGTCGCACTGAAGCTTTCTTT

j_call: TRBJ1-4
d_call: .
v_call: TRBV4-1
clone_size: many
cdr3_aa: CASKEDSNEKLFF
cdr3_nt: TGCGCCAGCAAGGAGGACTCTAATGAAAAACTGTTTTTT

j_call: TRBJ2-3
d_call: TRBD2
v_call: TRBV6-2/TRBV6-3
clone_size: .
cdr3_aa: CASRSSGRSTDTQYF
cdr3_nt: TGTGCCAGCAGATCTAGCGGGCGTAGCACAGATACGCAGTATTTT

j_call: TRBJ2-1
d_call: TRBD2
v_call: TRBV11-2
clone_size: .
cdr3_aa: CASSPTSTSVTYNEQFF
cdr3_nt: TGTGCCAGCAGCCCAACTTCAACTAGCGTAACCTACAATGAGCAGTTCTTC

j_call: TRBJ2-5
d_call: .
v_call: TRBV15
clone_size: few
cdr3_aa: CATSNSKETQYF
cdr3_nt: TGTGCCACCAGCAACAGTAAAGAGACCCAGTACTTC

j_call: TRBJ1-1
d_call: TRBD1
v_call: TRBV28
clone_size: .
cdr3_aa: CASSSGTGRTEAFF
cdr3_nt: TGTGCCAGCAGTTCCGGGACAGGGAGGACTGAAGCTTTCTTT

j_call: TRBJ2-7
d_call: .
v_call: TRBV5-1
clone_size: many
cdr3_aa: CASSLPGVVHEQYF
cdr3_nt: TGCGCCAGCAGCTTGCCAGGGGTGGTCCACGAGCAGTACTTC

j_call: TRBJ1-4
d_call: .
v_call: TRBV6-5
clone_size: .
cdr3_aa: CASSYSADFEEKLFF
cdr3_nt: TGTGCCAGCAGTTACTCGGCAGATTTTGAGGAAAAACTGTTTTTT

j_call: TRBJ1-5
d_call: .
v_call: TRBV7-9
clone_size: many
cdr3_aa: CAGGRDNQPQHF
cdr3_nt: TGTGCCGGAGGGAGGGACAATCAGCCCCAGCATTTT

j_call: TRBJ2-2
d_call: TRBD2
v_call: TRBV7-2
clone_size: many
cdr3_aa: CASSLLAGATGELFF
cdr3_nt: TGTGCCAGCAGCTTACTAGCGGGAGCGACCGGGGAGCTGTTTTTT

j_call: TRBJ2-5
d_call: .
v_call: TRBV5-1
clone_size: few
cdr3_aa: CASSLAEQGGETQYF
cdr3_nt: TGCGCCAGCAGCTTGGCCGAACAGGGTGGAGAGACCCAGTACTTC

j_call: TRBJ2-7
d_call: .
v_call: TRBV11-2
clone_size: many
cdr3_aa: CASSSTGAYEQYF
cdr3_nt: TGTGCCAGCAGCTCAACGGGGGCCTACGAGCAGTACTTC

j_call: TRBJ2-5
d_call: .
v_call: TRBV7-2
clone_size: few
cdr3_aa: CASSGFYEETQYF
cdr3_nt: TGTGCCAGCTCCGGATTTTACGAAGAGACCCAGTACTTC

j_call: TRBJ2-7
d_call: .
v_call: TRBV27
clone_size: .
cdr3_aa: CASSLGRGDEQYF
cdr3_nt: TGTGCCAGCAGTTTGGGTAGGGGCGACGAGCAGTACTTC

j_call: TRBJ2-1
d_call: .
v_call: TRBV4-2
clone_size: many
cdr3_aa: CASSQAFSSYNEQFF
cdr3_nt: TGTGCCAGCAGCCAAGCCTTTAGCTCCTACAATGAGCAGTTCTTC

j_call: TRBJ2-2
d_call: TRBD1
v_call: TRBV7-3
clone_size: many
cdr3_aa: CASSQQGQGTGELFF
cdr3_nt: TGTGCCAGCAGCCAGCAGGGACAGGGCACCGGGGAGCTGTTTTTT

j_call: TRBJ2-5
d_call: TRBD1
v_call: TRBV2
clone_size: many
cdr3_aa: CASSEGRGPETQYF
cdr3_nt: TGTGCCAGCAGTGAAGGAAGGGGGCCAGAGACCCAGTACTTC

j_call: TRBJ1-1
d_call: .
v_call: TRBV19
clone_size: .
cdr3_aa: CASSIGTRGTEAFF
cdr3_nt: TGTGCCAGTAGTATAGGGACAAGGGGCACTGAAGCTTTCTTT

j_call: TRBJ1-1
d_call: .
v_call: TRBV5-4
clone_size: .
cdr3_aa: CASSLGGRSPNTEAFF
cdr3_nt: TGTGCCAGCAGCTTGGGCGGGCGCTCGCCGAACACTGAAGCTTTCTTT

j_call: TRBJ1-1
d_call: .
v_call: TRBV6-1
clone_size: many
cdr3_aa: CASSYVTNTEAFF
cdr3_nt: TGTGCCAGCAGTTACGTTACGAACACTGAAGCTTTCTTT

j_call: TRBJ1-3
d_call: TRBD1
v_call: TRBV4-1
clone_size: .
cdr3_aa: CASSQESAGGDLWSGNTIYF
cdr3_nt: TGCGCCAGCAGCCAAGAGTCAGCAGGGGGGGATCTATGGTCTGGAAACACCATATATTTT

j_call: TRBJ2-1
d_call: TRBD2
v_call: TRBV12-3/TRBV12-4
clone_size: many
cdr3_aa: CASGPGGGGVIEQFF
cdr3_nt: TGTGCCAGCGGGCCCGGGGGCGGGGGGGTCATTGAGCAGTTCTTC

j_call: TRBJ2-5
d_call: .
v_call: TRBV13
clone_size: many
cdr3_aa: CASSPQRTRGETQYF
cdr3_nt: TGTGCCAGCAGCCCTCAGCGGACTAGGGGGGAGACCCAGTACTTC

j_call: TRBJ2-7
d_call: TRBD2
v_call: TRBV9
clone_size: many
cdr3_aa: CASSPVAGGPYEQYF
cdr3_nt: TGTGCCAGCAGCCCAGTAGCGGGAGGACCCTACGAGCAGTACTTC

j_call: TRBJ1-1
d_call: TRBD1
v_call: TRBV20-1
clone_size: .
cdr3_aa: CSAMTTGEFFVAFF
cdr3_nt: TGCAGTGCTATGACGACAGGGGAGTTTTTTGTAGCTTTCTTT

j_call: TRBJ2-3
d_call: .
v_call: TRBV2
clone_size: many
cdr3_aa: CASRRRFTDTQYF
cdr3_nt: TGTGCCAGCAGAAGGAGATTCACAGATACGCAGTATTTT

j_call: TRBJ1-4
d_call: TRBD1
v_call: TRBV7-3
clone_size: .
cdr3_aa: CASSQTGTGVEKLFF
cdr3_nt: TGTGCCAGCAGCCAAACCGGGACAGGGGTTGAAAAACTGTTTTTT

j_call: TRBJ1-1
d_call: .
v_call: TRBV12-3/TRBV12-4
clone_size: once
cdr3_aa: CASREGGETFF
cdr3_nt: TGTGCCAGCAGGGAGGGGGGCGAAACTTTCTTT

j_call: TRBJ1-5
d_call: .
v_call: TRBV27
clone_size: many
cdr3_aa: CASSPRGGPRYSNQPQHF
cdr3_nt: TGTGCCAGCAGTCCCCGCGGCGGCCCTCGCTATAGCAATCAGCCCCAGCATTTT

j_call: TRBJ2-1
d_call: TRBD2
v_call: TRBV5-8
clone_size: many
cdr3_aa: CASSRRSHTGLAITNEQFF
cdr3_nt: TGTGCCAGCAGCCGGCGTTCGCATACCGGACTAGCGATTACTAATGAGCAGTTCTTC

j_call: TRBJ1-2
d_call: .
v_call: TRBV2
clone_size: many
cdr3_aa: CARRDGNYGYTF
cdr3_nt: TGTGCCAGGAGGGACGGGAACTATGGCTACACCTTC

j_call: TRBJ2-5
d_call: .
v_call: TRBV6-1
clone_size: many
cdr3_aa: CASREQLWGQETQYF
cdr3_nt: TGTGCCAGCAGAGAACAGCTCTGGGGCCAAGAGACCCAGTACTTC

j_call: TRBJ1-4
d_call: .
v_call: TRBV10-3
clone_size: many
cdr3_aa: CAISGEQDEKLFF
cdr3_nt: TGTGCCATCAGTGGGGAACAAGATGAAAAACTGTTTTTT

j_call: TRBJ2-1
d_call: TRBD1
v_call: TRBV29-1
clone_size: many
cdr3_aa: CSVTRTGYNEQFF
cdr3_nt: TGCAGCGTTACGAGGACAGGCTACAATGAGCAGTTCTTC

j_call: TRBJ1-4
d_call: .
v_call: TRBV6-5
clone_size: .
cdr3_aa: CASSSGGNEKLFF
cdr3_nt: TGTGCCAGCAGTTCGGGTGGGAATGAAAAACTGTTTTTT

j_call: TRBJ1-1
d_call: .
v_call: TRBV19
clone_size: many
cdr3_aa: CASRRTGTLNTEAFF
cdr3_nt: TGTGCCAGTAGACGAACAGGGACTCTGAACACTGAAGCTTTCTTT

j_call: TRBJ1-4
d_call: TRBD1
v_call: TRBV12-3/TRBV12-4
clone_size: many
cdr3_aa: CASSLQGAKEKLFF
cdr3_nt: TGTGCCAGCAGTTTGCAGGGGGCAAAGGAAAAACTGTTTTTT

j_call: TRBJ2-5
d_call: .
v_call: TRBV30
clone_size: many
cdr3_aa: CAWSTRETQYF
cdr3_nt: TGTGCCTGGAGTACGAGAGAGACCCAGTACTTC

j_call: TRBJ1-5
d_call: .
v_call: TRBV12-3/TRBV12-4
clone_size: few
cdr3_aa: CAGRPAGGHQPQHF
cdr3_nt: TGTGCCGGCAGGCCCGCGGGGGGGCATCAGCCCCAGCATTTT

j_call: TRBJ2-1
d_call: TRBD2
v_call: TRBV27
clone_size: many
cdr3_aa: CASRLAGVGNEQFF
cdr3_nt: TGTGCCAGCAGACTAGCGGGAGTGGGCAATGAGCAGTTCTTC

j_call: TRBJ1-2
d_call: .
v_call: TRBV2
clone_size: many
cdr3_aa: CASSDSTRVYGYTF
cdr3_nt: TGTGCCAGCAGTGATTCGACCCGGGTCTATGGCTACACCTTC

j_call: TRBJ1-1
d_call: TRBD1
v_call: TRBV7-9
clone_size: many
cdr3_aa: CASSRYQGGDTEAFF
cdr3_nt: TGTGCCAGCAGCCGATATCAGGGGGGGGACACTGAAGCTTTCTTT

j_call: TRBJ2-1
d_call: .
v_call: TRBV9
clone_size: many
cdr3_aa: CASRSSGRDYNEQFF
cdr3_nt: TGTGCCAGCAGGTCCAGCGGACGAGATTACAATGAGCAGTTCTTC

j_call: TRBJ2-7
d_call: TRBD1
v_call: TRBV19
clone_size: few
cdr3_aa: CASNKTTGERQYF
cdr3_nt: TGTGCCAGTAATAAAACCACAGGGGAGCGGCAGTACTTC

j_call: TRBJ2-2
d_call: .
v_call: TRBV7-8
clone_size: many
cdr3_aa: CASSSSRGLSNTGELFF
cdr3_nt: TGTGCCAGCAGCTCGTCGAGAGGACTCTCGAACACCGGGGAGCTGTTTTTT

j_call: TRBJ1-1
d_call: TRBD1
v_call: TRBV9
clone_size: .
cdr3_aa: CASSPRDRGVGPNTEASF
cdr3_nt: TGTGCCAGCAGCCCCCGCGACAGGGGAGTAGGTCCGAACACTGAAGCTTCCTTT